Listed below are T cell receptor beta chains from one sample, sequenced in a study of somatic mutations in cytotoxic T cells in rheumatoid arthritis. Data came from immunoSEQ multiplex PCR; TCRdb stores just in-frame clones and leaves some out. The profile shows roughly 30,000 clones, 82% of them singletons. What was sequenced was CD8+ T cells sorted from blood. These receptors were collected from an adult with rheumatoid arthritis. Each CDR3 is given with its conserved first and last residue. A D gene is named only where the DNA matches it firmly. Clone size is stated in some rows and not others, as once, few, many or a class when expanded.

j_gene: TRBJ2-3
d_gene: -
v_gene: TRBV27
abundance: -
CDR3nt: TGTGCCAGCAGCCCGCTAAGCACAGATACGCAGTATTTT
CDR3aa: CASSPLSTDTQYF

j_gene: TRBJ2-1
d_gene: TRBD2
v_gene: TRBV10-3
abundance: -
CDR3nt: TGTGCCATCAGTGAGTCTTCTAGCGGGAGCTCCTACAATGAGCAGTTCTTC
CDR3aa: CAISESSSGSSYNEQFF

j_gene: TRBJ1-2
d_gene: -
v_gene: TRBV7-6
abundance: -
CDR3nt: TGTGCCAGCAGCATCGAGAGTAACTATGGCTACACCTTC
CDR3aa: CASSIESNYGYTF

j_gene: TRBJ2-7
d_gene: TRBD1
v_gene: TRBV2
abundance: -
CDR3nt: TGTGCCAGCAGTGGCGGGACAGGGGGCCTCGAGCAGTACTTC
CDR3aa: CASSGGTGGLEQYF

j_gene: TRBJ1-6
d_gene: -
v_gene: TRBV7-2
abundance: -
CDR3nt: TGTGCCAGCAGCCCCCATACAGGGTTTTCGCCCCTCCACTTT
CDR3aa: CASSPHTGFSPLHF

j_gene: TRBJ2-1
d_gene: TRBD2
v_gene: TRBV6-4
abundance: -
CDR3nt: TGTGCCAGCAGTGACTCTAGCGGGAGTTACAATGAGCAGTTCTTC
CDR3aa: CASSDSSGSYNEQFF

j_gene: TRBJ2-7
d_gene: -
v_gene: TRBV4-1
abundance: -
CDR3nt: TGCGCCAGCAGCCAAGAGCCCGGGTGGGGCCACGAGCAGTACTTC
CDR3aa: CASSQEPGWGHEQYF

j_gene: TRBJ2-6
d_gene: -
v_gene: TRBV14
abundance: -
CDR3nt: TGTGCCAGCAGCCAAGACCCCTCTGGGGCCAACGTCCTGACTTTC
CDR3aa: CASSQDPSGANVLTF

j_gene: TRBJ2-1
d_gene: TRBD1
v_gene: TRBV5-1
abundance: -
CDR3nt: TGCGCCAGCAGCTTGTATACGGACAGGGCTCCGGGGGAGCAGTTCTTC
CDR3aa: CASSLYTDRAPGEQFF

j_gene: TRBJ2-7
d_gene: -
v_gene: TRBV7-3
abundance: -
CDR3nt: TGTGCCAGCAGCTTAGGACCCCGTGGGGAGCAGTACTTC
CDR3aa: CASSLGPRGEQYF

j_gene: TRBJ1-5
d_gene: -
v_gene: TRBV19
abundance: -
CDR3nt: TGTGCCAGTAGTATACAGGCAGGAAGCAATCAGCCCCAGCATTTT
CDR3aa: CASSIQAGSNQPQHF

j_gene: TRBJ2-2
d_gene: -
v_gene: TRBV7-9
abundance: -
CDR3nt: TGTGCCAGCAGCTTAGGCGGTGACGCGAACGGGGAGCTGTTTTTT
CDR3aa: CASSLGGDANGELFF

j_gene: TRBJ2-2
d_gene: -
v_gene: TRBV7-2
abundance: -
CDR3nt: TGTGCCAGCAGCTTAGCCGGGGAGCTGTTTTTT
CDR3aa: CASSLAGELFF

j_gene: TRBJ1-1
d_gene: TRBD1
v_gene: TRBV27
abundance: -
CDR3nt: TGTGCCAGCAGGCCTTCAAGGGACAGGCGGAACACTGAAGCTTTCTTT
CDR3aa: CASRPSRDRRNTEAFF

j_gene: TRBJ2-7
d_gene: -
v_gene: TRBV9
abundance: -
CDR3nt: TGTGCCAGCAGCGTAGCCCCCCACGAGCAGTACTTC
CDR3aa: CASSVAPHEQYF

j_gene: TRBJ1-1
d_gene: TRBD1
v_gene: TRBV7-9
abundance: -
CDR3nt: TGTGCCAGCAGCTCCTACGGGACAGACGGTTTCACTGAAGCTTTCTTT
CDR3aa: CASSSYGTDGFTEAFF

j_gene: TRBJ2-1
d_gene: TRBD2
v_gene: TRBV4-1
abundance: -
CDR3nt: TGCGCCAGCAGCCAACCAGAATTGGGTAGGACTAGCGGGGGGTACGAGCAGTTCTTC
CDR3aa: CASSQPELGRTSGGYEQFF

j_gene: TRBJ2-1
d_gene: TRBD2
v_gene: TRBV9
abundance: -
CDR3nt: TGTGCCAGCAGCGGACTAGCGGGGGACAATGAGCAGTTCTTC
CDR3aa: CASSGLAGDNEQFF

j_gene: TRBJ2-1
d_gene: TRBD2
v_gene: TRBV5-6
abundance: -
CDR3nt: TGTGCCAGCAGCTTGTTGGGTAGCGGGGGGCCGCTCAGGGAGCAGTTCTTC
CDR3aa: CASSLLGSGGPLREQFF

j_gene: TRBJ2-7
d_gene: -
v_gene: TRBV6-5
abundance: -
CDR3nt: TGTGCCAGCAGTCCTGCCGGGGACGGAACCTACGAGCAGTACTTC
CDR3aa: CASSPAGDGTYEQYF

j_gene: TRBJ1-2
d_gene: -
v_gene: TRBV19
abundance: -
CDR3nt: TGTGCCAGTAGTATAGAGGGGGGCGGATATGGCTACACCTTC
CDR3aa: CASSIEGGGYGYTF

j_gene: TRBJ1-4
d_gene: TRBD1
v_gene: TRBV2
abundance: -
CDR3nt: TGTGCCAGCAGTGCCCTAGGGGGGACAGAGAGACTGACTAATGAAAAACTGTTTTTT
CDR3aa: CASSALGGTERLTNEKLFF

j_gene: TRBJ1-4
d_gene: TRBD1
v_gene: TRBV7-8
abundance: -
CDR3nt: TGTGCCAGCAGCCCCCCGGGACAGGAGGCTGAAAAACTGTTTTTT
CDR3aa: CASSPPGQEAEKLFF

j_gene: TRBJ1-1
d_gene: -
v_gene: TRBV19
abundance: -
CDR3nt: TGTGCCAGTAGTAGAACCCAGAACACTGAAGCTTTCTTT
CDR3aa: CASSRTQNTEAFF

j_gene: TRBJ2-6
d_gene: -
v_gene: TRBV7-9
abundance: few
CDR3nt: TGTGCCAGCAGCCCGACCCCCGTCTCTGGGGCCAACGTCCTGACTTTC
CDR3aa: CASSPTPVSGANVLTF

j_gene: TRBJ1-1
d_gene: -
v_gene: TRBV19
abundance: -
CDR3nt: TGTGCCAGTAGTACGGGCAGCACTGAAGCTTTCTTT
CDR3aa: CASSTGSTEAFF

j_gene: TRBJ1-1
d_gene: -
v_gene: TRBV5-6
abundance: -
CDR3nt: TGTGCCAGCGGGTCGCCCGGGGACACTGAAGCTTTCTTT
CDR3aa: CASGSPGDTEAFF

j_gene: TRBJ2-3
d_gene: -
v_gene: TRBV27
abundance: -
CDR3nt: TGTGCCAGCACTCCAAAGGGGGTAGGCACAGATACGCAGTATTTT
CDR3aa: CASTPKGVGTDTQYF